What follows are 30 T cell receptor beta chains derived from one specimen sequenced in a study of neurological immune-mediated disorders. TCRdb fed the 5' RACE reads into MiXCR, producing one record per CDR3 protein. Of roughly 76,000 distinct CDR3 sequences detected, around 3% appear once; the ten largest clones hold 4% to 6.5%. The sequenced sample consisted of PBMCs. These TCRs come from a woman aged 45-65 years with multiple sclerosis.

This clonotype showed up many times. The J gene is TRBJ1-6, the V gene TRBV16, with D maybe TRBD1 (5 bases). The CDR3 length is 17 residues. Trimming pared 4 bases from V and 10 bases from J, leaving 23 bases between. CDR1 KGHSY and CDR2 FQNENV come from the germline V gene. The CDR3 loop reads CASSPQGGSRRGSPLHF. The CDR3 DNA reads as TGTGCCAGCAGCCCGCAGGGAGGGTCGCGGCGGGGATCACCCCTCCACTTT.

This clonotype was detected many times. The rearrangement links TRBV9 to TRBJ1-2; unclear D gene. Germline V gene data show CDR1 as SGDLS and CDR2 as YYNGEE. The length of the CDR3 is 15 residues. The V end lost 4 bases, the J end lost 8 bases, and 21 bases lay between the germline ends. CDR3 region: CASSTPAGPGGGYTF. CDR3 DNA sequence: TGTGCCAGCAGCACCCCCGCGGGTCCCGGCGGGGGCTACACCTTC. The whole variable domain, remainder taken from reference TRBV9 and TRBJ1-2, is DSGVTQTPKHLITATGQRVTLRCSPRSGDLSVYWYQQSLDQGLQFLIQYYNGEERAKGNILERFSAQQFPDLHSELNLSSLELGDSALYFCASSTPAGPGGGYTFGSGTRLTVV.

In this sample, this clonotype turned up many times. The rearrangement uses TRBV29-1 and TRBJ1-3; the D is unclear. V was clipped by 4 bases and J by 0 bases, with 7 bases between them. The CDR3 is 13 amino acids. Germline assignment: CDR1 SQVTM and CDR2 ANQGSEA. CDR3 sequence reads: CSVVKDSGNTIYF. The DNA for the CDR3 is TGCAGCGTTGTTAAAGACTCTGGAAACACCATATATTTT. Drawing the rest from reference TRBV29-1 and TRBJ1-3, the complete variable domain is SAVISQKPSRDICQRGTSLTIQCQVDSQVTMMFWYRQQPGQSLTLIATANQGSEATYESGFVIDKFPISRPNLTFSTLTVSNMSPEDSSIYLCSVVKDSGNTIYFGEGSWLTVV.

In this sample, this clonotype turned up many times. This chain connects TRBV18 to TRBJ2-1; 9 bases line up with TRBD2. Per germline, CDR1 KGHSH and CDR2 LQKENI. The CDR3 has 17 amino acids. The ends lost 3 bases at V and 0 bases at J; junction bases unmatched: 6. As DNA, the CDR3 is TGTGCCAGCTCACCCCTTAGCGGGGGCGGCTCCTACAATGAGCAGTTCTTC. Translating it yields CASSPLSGGGSYNEQFF.

This clonotype has a handful of counts. The junction departs from the called germline gene at one end, perhaps through a read error. J is TRBJ2-1 and V is TRBV7-2; D is uncertain. The CDR3 covers 12 residues. Germline V gene lookup returns CDR1 SGHTA and CDR2 FQGNSA. CDR3 coding DNA: TGTGACAGCAGCACCAGGTATCGTGAGCAGTTCTTC. As protein: CDSSTRYREQFF.

This clonotype was seen at least ten times. The chain is built from TRBV7-2 and TRBJ1-5; 10 bases agree with TRBD1. The CDR3 extends over 16 amino acids. The V gene end was trimmed by 5 bases and the J gene end by 3 bases; junction bases not matched to a gene: 7. Per germline, CDR1 SGHTA and CDR2 FQGNSA. Written as DNA, the CDR3 is TGTGCCAGCAGCCCCCGGGACAGGGGCGACAATCAGCCCCAGCATTTT. Encoded protein: CASSPRDRGDNQPQHF.

This clonotype appeared many times. The chain combines TRBV28 with TRBJ1-6; tentative D call: TRBD1 (6 bases). This CDR3 has 14 residues. The ends were cut back, 5 bases at V and 10 bases at J, with 15 bases in the middle. Germline values: CDR1 MDHEN, CDR2 SYDVKM. The CDR3 DNA is TGTGCCAGCAGTCCCCGACAGGTTGGGTCACCCCTCCACTTT. Amino acids: CASSPRQVGSPLHF.

This clonotype was recorded at least ten times. V is TRBV9 and J is TRBJ2-3; perhaps TRBD2 as D (5 bases). CDR3 size: 14 residues. With 4 bases removed from V and 1 base from J, the gap between germline ends came to 10 bases. Germline CDR1 is SGDLS and CDR2 is YYNGEE. The CDR3 spells CASSPRGGTDTQYF. The CDR3 nucleotides are TGTGCCAGCAGCCCCCGGGGTGGCACAGATACGCAGTATTTT.

The sample holds many counts of this clonotype. The rearrangement joins TRBV5-6 to TRBJ2-1; 8 bases are a match to TRBD2. The germline V gene encodes CDR1 SGHDT and CDR2 YYEEEE. The CDR3 length is 14 residues. Trimming removed 6 bases from V and 0 bases from J; junction bases left unmatched: 2. CDR3 in amino acids: CASTSGSSYNEQFF. The CDR3 DNA reads as TGTGCCAGCACCAGCGGGAGCTCCTACAATGAGCAGTTCTTC. Variable domain in full (rest from reference TRBV5-6 and TRBJ2-1): DAGVTQSPTHLIKTRGQQVTLRCSPKSGHDTVSWYQQALGQGPQFIFQYYEEEERQRGNFPDRFSGHQFPNYSSELNVNALLLGDSALYLCASTSGSSYNEQFFGPGTRLTVL.

This clonotype was observed many times. The genes are TRBV20-1 and TRBJ2-1; D not certain. V lost 4 bases and J lost 2, with 12 bases in between. The CDR3 sequence is 14 residues long. Germline V gene sequence: CDR1 DFQATT, CDR2 SNEGSKA (reference sequence). The CDR3 DNA is TGCAGTGCTATGCGGCGGAGCCCCTACAATGAGCAGTTCTTC. This translates into CSAMRRSPYNEQFF.

This clonotype was recorded many times. This chain's CDR3 is CSARAFTGNLMNTEAFF. As DNA, the CDR3 is TGCAGTGCTAGAGCCTTTACAGGGAACCTCATGAACACTGAAGCTTTCTTT. The rearrangement links TRBV20-1 to TRBJ1-1; perhaps TRBD1 as D (6 bases). The CDR3 totals 17 residues. The V gene lost 1 base and the J gene lost 0 bases, with 18 bases spanning the gap. Germline CDR1 DFQATT, CDR2 SNEGSKA (reference sequence).

This clonotype was recorded many times. V gene TRBV20-1 combines with J gene TRBJ2-7; 8 bases are shared with TRBD1. The V segment lost 0 bases and the J segment 6 bases; nucleotides outside the gene matches: 10. This CDR3 region has 15 residues. Germline V gene sequence: CDR1 DFQATT, CDR2 SNEGSKA (reference sequence). The chain's CDR3 is CSARDIRQGRGEQYF. As DNA, the CDR3 is TGCAGTGCTAGAGATATCAGACAGGGGAGAGGCGAGCAGTACTTC.

This clonotype was seen at least ten times. The chain uses TRBV6-1 and TRBJ2-6, with a possible D match to TRBD1 (5 bases). V was trimmed by 2 bases and J by 0 bases, leaving 11 bases between them. From germline, CDR1 is MNHNS and CDR2 SASEGT. CDR3 length: 17 amino acids. CDR3 DNA: TGTGCCAGCAGTGAATACGGACAATTCTCTGGGGCCAACGTCCTGACTTTC. This codes for CASSEYGQFSGANVLTF.

In this sample, this clonotype turned up many times. The chain couples TRBV14 to TRBJ2-2; D is ambiguous. Trimming shortened V by 2 bases and J by 8 bases, and 9 bases separated the two germline ends. Looked up from germline, CDR1 is SGHDN and CDR2 is FVKESK. The CDR3 is 13 amino acids. The DNA for the CDR3 is TGTGCCAGCAGCCAACACCCCTCTGGGGAGCTGTTTTTT. It codes for CASSQHPSGELFF.

This clonotype came up many times. The J gene is TRBJ2-1, the V gene TRBV15, with 8 bases matching TRBD2. The J segment lost 6 bases and the V segment lost 6 bases, leaving 4 bases of the junction unmatched. CDR3 length equals 13 residues. CDR1 and CDR2 from the germline V gene are LNHNV and YYDKDF (reference sequence). CDR3 sequence reads: CATSTGGVNEQFF. DNA for the CDR3: TGTGCCACCAGTACCGGGGGGGTCAATGAGCAGTTCTTC.

This clonotype was counted ten times or more. The J gene is TRBJ2-3, the V gene TRBV11-2; weak D call: TRBD2 (5 bases). Germline-derived CDR1 and CDR2 are SGHAT and FQNNGV. CDR3 length: 15 residues. The V end lost 5 bases, the J end lost 1 base, and 13 bases lay between the germline ends. The CDR3: CASSPPRRGTDTQYF. CDR3 nucleotide sequence: TGTGCCAGCAGCCCCCCGAGGCGGGGCACAGATACGCAGTATTTT.

In this sample, this clonotype turned up a few times. A read error may explain this, as a much larger clone is one base away. The chain links TRBV12-3 or TRBV12-4 to TRBJ1-5, with 8 bases that match TRBD1. The CDR3 sequence is 13 residues long. The CDR3 loop is CASRATGDQPQNF. The CDR3 nucleotides are TGTGCCAGCAGGGCGACAGGGGATCAGCCCCAGAATTTT.

This clonotype was seen many times. The CDR3 is CASTTGLAGNNEQFF. The CDR3 DNA is TGTGCCAGTACAACGGGACTAGCGGGGAACAATGAGCAGTTCTTC. J is TRBJ2-1 and V is TRBV19; 13 positions match TRBD2. V lost 7 bases and J lost 5; bases outside the gene matches: 5. The germline gives CDR1 LNHDA, CDR2 SQIVND (reference sequence). The CDR3 length is 15 residues. The entire variable domain, with the rest obtained from reference TRBV19 and TRBJ2-1, is as follows: DGGITQSPKYLFRKEGQNVTLSCEQNLNHDAMYWYRQDPGQGLRLIYYSQIVNDFQKGDIAEGYSVSREKKESFPLTVTSAQKNPTAFYLCASTTGLAGNNEQFFGPGTRLTVL.

This clonotype showed up many times. V and J are TRBV20-1 and TRBJ2-5; D possibly matches TRBD1 or TRBD2 (5 bases each). The CDR3 length is 13 residues. V was trimmed by 8 bases and J by 2 bases, leaving 15 bases between them. The V gene's germline CDR1 is DFQATT and CDR2 SNEGSKA (reference sequence). CDR3 in DNA: TGCAGTATGAGGGGCAGGCCACAAGAGACCCAGTACTTC. Residues: CSMRGRPQETQYF.

This clonotype was counted many times. The chain links TRBV5-6 to TRBJ2-5; D gene uncertain. Germline V gives CDR1 SGHDT, CDR2 YYEEEE. V was clipped by 2 bases and J by 2 bases, with 7 bases between them. The CDR3 has 13 residues. The CDR3 DNA follows: TGTGCCAGCAGCTTTTTGCCACAAGAGACCCAGTACTTC. This encodes CASSFLPQETQYF.

This clonotype was seen repeatedly, ten times or more. This chain connects TRBV14 to TRBJ2-5; D tentatively fits TRBD1 or TRBD2 (5 bases each). Germline V CDR1 and CDR2: SGHDN, FVKESK. The ends were cut back, 0 bases at V and 2 bases at J, with 10 bases in the middle. CDR3 length: 15 residues. In nucleotides, the CDR3 is TGTGCCAGCAGCCAAGATGGGGGACCGCAAGAGACCCAGTACTTC. Translation gives CASSQDGGPQETQYF.

This clonotype was picked up many times. The V gene is TRBV5-6, the J gene TRBJ2-1; 7 bases match TRBD1. CDR1 and CDR2 (germline): SGHDT, YYEEEE. J was trimmed by 5 bases and V by 4 bases; bases with no gene match: 9. The CDR3 length is 15 residues. CDR3 in DNA: TGTGCCAGCAGCCCAATGGCGACAGGGAACAATGAGCAGTTCTTC. This translates into CASSPMATGNNEQFF. Filled out from reference TRBV5-6 and TRBJ2-1, the complete variable domain reads DAGVTQSPTHLIKTRGQQVTLRCSPKSGHDTVSWYQQALGQGPQFIFQYYEEEERQRGNFPDRFSGHQFPNYSSELNVNALLLGDSALYLCASSPMATGNNEQFFGPGTRLTVL.

This clonotype was observed at least ten times. The rearrangement uses TRBV20-1 and TRBJ2-2; D call uncertain. CDR1 DFQATT and CDR2 SNEGSKA come from the germline V gene (reference sequence). Trimming shortened V by 0 bases and J by 6 bases, and 11 bases separated the two germline ends. The CDR3 is made up of 14 amino acids. The CDR3, as DNA: TGCAGTGCTAGAGATTGGGCGAAGCCCGGGGAGCTGTTTTTT. Translated: CSARDWAKPGELFF.

This clonotype was found many times. The chain combines TRBV20-1 with TRBJ2-5, with D uncertain. The germline V gene encodes CDR1 DFQATT and CDR2 SNEGSKA (reference sequence). The germline V and J ends were trimmed by 4 bases and 5 bases, with 17 bases remaining between them. CDR3 length equals 14 residues. CDR3 nucleotide sequence: TGCAGTGCTACCGTAGGAATCGATCTGGAGACCCAGTACTTC. This encodes CSATVGIDLETQYF.

This clonotype has a handful of counts. The chain has TRBV7-3 and TRBJ2-3; 7 positions match TRBD2. Germline CDR1 is SGHTA and CDR2 is FQGTGA. J was trimmed by 2 bases and V by 1 base; bases with no gene match: 6. The CDR3 totals 16 residues. The CDR3 DNA reads as TGTGCCAGCAGCTTAATGGGCAGCGGGAACACAGATACGCAGTATTTT. As protein: CASSLMGSGNTDTQYF.

There are many counts of this clonotype. The J gene is TRBJ2-1, the V gene TRBV6-5; 7 bases are shared with TRBD1. The CDR3 runs to 13 residues. Germline CDR1 MNHEY, CDR2 SVGAGI. The trim removed 5 bases at V and 7 bases at J, leaving 5 bases unmatched. CDR3 bases: TGTGCCAGCAGTACCTCGGACAGGAATGAGCAGTTCTTC. Translation gives CASSTSDRNEQFF.

Many counts were recorded for this clonotype. The chain recombines TRBV7-6 with TRBJ1-1; tentatively, D is TRBD1 (6 bases). The ends were cut back, 5 bases at V and 3 bases at J, with 10 bases in the middle. The germline V gene has CDR1 SGHVS and CDR2 FNYEAQ. The CDR3 extends over 13 amino acids. CDR3 sequence reads: CASSLGQYTEAFF. The CDR3 DNA is TGTGCCAGCAGCCTTGGACAGTACACTGAAGCTTTCTTT.

This clonotype was recorded many times. The gene calls are TRBV20-1 and TRBJ1-1; 9 positions agree with TRBD1. The junction had 8 bases not matched to a gene; V was cut back by 6 bases and J by 0 bases. Germline V gene lookup returns CDR1 DFQATT and CDR2 SNEGSKA (reference sequence). The CDR3 runs 15 residues. The CDR3 sequence is CSAQDRGSMNTEAFF. CDR3 in DNA: TGCAGTGCCCAGGACAGGGGATCCATGAACACTGAAGCTTTCTTT.

This clonotype was detected many times. In nucleotides, the CDR3 is TGCGCCAGCAAAGGGGATCCGAGCTCCTACGAGCAGTACGTC. Its translation: CASKGDPSSYEQYV. J is TRBJ2-7 and V is TRBV5-1; D may be TRBD1 (5 bases). Germline loops: CDR1 SGHRS, CDR2 YFSETQ. The CDR3 sequence is 14 residues long. V was cut by 6 bases and J by 0 bases, with 13 bases left in between.

This clonotype came up many times. The J gene is TRBJ1-5, the V gene TRBV20-1; possible D gene TRBD1, 5 bases. CDR1 and CDR2 (germline): DFQATT, SNEGSKA (reference sequence). CDR3 size: 13 residues. Trimming stripped 1 base from V and 7 bases from J, with 11 bases between. CDR3 nucleotide sequence: TGCAGTGCTAGAGCCTACGGGGGGCAGCCCCAGCATTTT. Translated: CSARAYGGQPQHF.